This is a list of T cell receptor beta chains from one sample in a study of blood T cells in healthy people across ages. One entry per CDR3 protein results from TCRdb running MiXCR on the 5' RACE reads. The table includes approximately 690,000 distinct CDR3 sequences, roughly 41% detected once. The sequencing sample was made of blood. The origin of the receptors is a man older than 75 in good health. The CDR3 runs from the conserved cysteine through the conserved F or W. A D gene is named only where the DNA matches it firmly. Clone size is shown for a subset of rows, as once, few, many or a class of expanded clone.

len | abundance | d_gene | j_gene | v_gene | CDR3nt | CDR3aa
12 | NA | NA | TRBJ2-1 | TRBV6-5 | TGTGCCAGCAGTTGGAACAGGGAGACCCAGTTCTTC | CASSWNRETQFF
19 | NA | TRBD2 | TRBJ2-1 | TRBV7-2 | TGTGCCAGCAGCTTAAGCGGGGGTAGCGGGGGGGGAACCTACAATGAGCAGTTCTTC | CASSLSGGSGGGTYNEQFF
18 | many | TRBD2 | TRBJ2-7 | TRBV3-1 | TGTGCCAGCAGCCCTCGACTAGCGGGAGAGTTTCGGAATAATGAGCAGTACTTC | CASSPRLAGEFRNNEQYF
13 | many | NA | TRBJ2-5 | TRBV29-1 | TGCAGCGTATCACACCGGTCAGGGGAGACCCAGTACTTC | CSVSHRSGETQYF
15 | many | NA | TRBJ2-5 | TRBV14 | TGTGCCAGCAGCCGCGCCGGGCTCAGTGGCGAGACCCAGTACTTC | CASSRAGLSGETQYF
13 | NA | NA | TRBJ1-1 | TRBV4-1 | TGCGCCAACAGCCAAGAAGGGTGGCGCGAAGCTTTCTTT | CANSQEGWREAFF
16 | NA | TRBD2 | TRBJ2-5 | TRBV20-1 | TGCAGTGCTAGGGGGGGGACTAGCGGGAGTAGTAATGAGCAGTACTTC | CSARGGTSGSSNEQYF
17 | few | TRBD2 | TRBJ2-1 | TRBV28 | TGTGCCAGCAGTTTTACCAGGGGTGCTAGCGGGATCTTCGGGCAGTTCTTC | CASSFTRGASGIFGQFF
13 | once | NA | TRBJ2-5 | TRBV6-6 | TGTGCCAGCAGTGACAAGCGGGAAGAGACCCAGTACTTC | CASSDKREETQYF
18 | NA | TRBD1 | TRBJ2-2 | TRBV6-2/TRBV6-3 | TGTGCCAGCAGTTACCCGACCGGACAGGGTTGGGACACCGGGGAGCTGTTTTTT | CASSYPTGQGWDTGELFF
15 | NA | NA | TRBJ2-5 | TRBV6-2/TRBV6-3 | TGTGCCAGCAGGACTTTTGGGGCAGGGCCTGAGACCCAGTACTTC | CASRTFGAGPETQYF
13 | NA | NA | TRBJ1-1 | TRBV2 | TGTGCCAGCAGTCCTTCAACGTTCACTGAAGCTTTCTTT | CASSPSTFTEAFF
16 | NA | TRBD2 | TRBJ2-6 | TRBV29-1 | TGCAGCGTTTCGGGGGGGCAGGCTTCTGGGGCCAACGTCCCGACTTTC | CSVSGGQASGANVPTF
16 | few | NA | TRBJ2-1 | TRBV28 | TGTGCCAGCAGTTCAGGGTCTTCCCTCTCCTACAATGAGCAGTTCTTC | CASSSGSSLSYNEQFF
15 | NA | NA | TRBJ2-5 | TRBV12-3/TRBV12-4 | TGTGCCAGCAGCATACATAGAGGGGGGTCGGGGGAGCAGTACTTC | CASSIHRGGSGEQYF
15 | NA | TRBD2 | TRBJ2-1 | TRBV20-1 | TGCAGTGCTATAACTCCCGGGACTAGCGATAATGAGCAGTTCTTC | CSAITPGTSDNEQFF
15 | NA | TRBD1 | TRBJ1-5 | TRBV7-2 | TGTGCCAGCAGCCGAACAGGGGTAGGCAATCAGCCCCAGCATTTT | CASSRTGVGNQPQHF
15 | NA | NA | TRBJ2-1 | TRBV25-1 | TGTGCCAGCAGTGATTCTAGCAGAGCCTACAATGAGCAGTTCTTC | CASSDSSRAYNEQFF
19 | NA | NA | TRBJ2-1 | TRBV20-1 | TGCAGTGCTAGAGATTTAGGGGGACCTAGGGGCGGGGACGCCAATGAGCAGTTCTTC | CSARDLGGPRGGDANEQFF
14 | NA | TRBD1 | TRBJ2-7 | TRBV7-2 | TGTGCCAGCAGCCGGACAGGGGGAATCTTCGAGCAGTACTTC | CASSRTGGIFEQYF
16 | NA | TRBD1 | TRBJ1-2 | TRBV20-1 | TGCAGTGCTAGAGCCCGGGCGGGGACAGGGGATGGTGGCTACACCTTC | CSARARAGTGDGGYTF
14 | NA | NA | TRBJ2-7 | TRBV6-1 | TGTGCCAGCAGTGAATCTTACGGAACCTACGAGCAGTACTTC | CASSESYGTYEQYF
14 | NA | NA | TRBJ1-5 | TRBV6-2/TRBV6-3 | TGTGCCAGCTCTGGGGATTTGAGCAGTCAGCCCCAGCATTTT | CASSGDLSSQPQHF
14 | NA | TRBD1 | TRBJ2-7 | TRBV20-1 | TGCAGTGCTAGAGGGGGGACAGGGGTTGGCGAGCAGTACTTC | CSARGGTGVGEQYF
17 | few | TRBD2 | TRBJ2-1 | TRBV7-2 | TGTGCCAGCAGCCCCCCGGGACTAGCGGGGAAGTACAATGAGCAGTTCTTC | CASSPPGLAGKYNEQFF
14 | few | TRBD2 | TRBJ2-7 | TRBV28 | TGTGCCAGCAGTTCTAGCGGGAGAGAACACGAGCAGTACTTC | CASSSSGREHEQYF
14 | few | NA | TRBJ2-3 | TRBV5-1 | TGCGCCAGCAGCCAACCGGGACAACCAGATACGCAGTATTTT | CASSQPGQPDTQYF
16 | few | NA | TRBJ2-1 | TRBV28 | TGTGCCAGCAACTCTCCCCAGGGCCTCGCCTACAATGAGCAGTTCTTC | CASNSPQGLAYNEQFF
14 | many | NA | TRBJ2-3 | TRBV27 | TGTGCCAGCTCCAGCCCTGCTAGCACAGATACGCAGTATTTT | CASSSPASTDTQYF
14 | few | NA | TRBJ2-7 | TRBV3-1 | TGTGCCAGCAGCCTCGGACTCTACACCTACGAGCAGTACTTC | CASSLGLYTYEQYF
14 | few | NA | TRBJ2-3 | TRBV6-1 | TGTGCCAGCAGTGAACCCTTAGGCACAGATACGCAGTATTTT | CASSEPLGTDTQYF